A selection of T cell receptor beta chains follows, all from one sample in a study of shared clonotypes between healthy human individuals. Some clones are missing from TCRdb's copy, which holds only in-frame ones; the method was immunoSEQ multiplex PCR. The sample has about 600,000 clones; about 97% are singletons. Sequenced: naive CD4+ T cells sorted from blood. The receptors originated from a woman in her 30s in good health. Each CDR3 is given with its conserved first and last residue. D genes are given only for firm matches. The size entry is marked missing in some rows and otherwise reads once, few, many or a size class.

v_call,d_call,j_call,clone_size,cdr3_aa,cdr3_nt
TRBV28,NA,TRBJ1-2,NA,CASTPGLFQGYTF,TGTGCCAGCACCCCGGGCCTCTTCCAAGGCTACACCTTC
TRBV5-5,NA,TRBJ2-7,NA,CASSLIQSSYEQYF,TGTGCCAGCAGCTTGATACAGAGCTCCTACGAGCAGTACTTC
TRBV7-8,NA,TRBJ1-1,NA,CASGDGSRITEAFF,TGTGCCAGCGGGGACGGGTCAAGAATCACTGAAGCTTTCTTT
TRBV5-1,TRBD1,TRBJ1-2,NA,CASSQGQGAGYGYTF,TGCGCCAGCAGCCAAGGACAGGGGGCTGGCTATGGCTACACCTTC
TRBV11-1,NA,TRBJ2-7,NA,CASSSIRSGPGNYYEQYF,TGTGCCAGCAGTTCGATTCGATCGGGACCGGGAAATTACTACGAGCAGTACTTC
TRBV5-1,NA,TRBJ2-6,NA,CASSLVVASGANVLTF,TGCGCCAGCAGCTTGGTTGTGGCCTCTGGGGCCAACGTCCTGACTTTC
TRBV9,NA,TRBJ1-2,NA,CASSDRPLGGYTF,TGTGCCAGCAGCGACCGGCCTCTGGGAGGCTACACCTTC
TRBV5-1,NA,TRBJ1-1,NA,CASSLVGGALNTEAFF,TGCGCCAGCAGCTTGGTCGGCGGCGCCCTGAACACTGAAGCTTTCTTT
TRBV7-6,TRBD1,TRBJ2-5,NA,CASSQRQGRETQYF,TGTGCCAGCAGCCAGCGACAGGGCAGGGAGACCCAGTACTTC
TRBV12-5,TRBD2,TRBJ2-1,NA,CASGLGLAGAYNEQFF,TGTGCTAGTGGTTTGGGACTAGCGGGAGCCTACAATGAGCAGTTCTTC
TRBV28,TRBD1,TRBJ1-4,NA,CASSPGTGHVKLFF,TGTGCCAGCAGTCCCGGGACAGGCCATGTGAAACTGTTTTTT
TRBV4-1,NA,TRBJ2-7,once,CASSQDQGRSYEQYF,TGCGCCAGCAGCCAAGACCAAGGCAGATCCTACGAGCAGTACTTC
TRBV28,NA,TRBJ1-5,NA,CASSLRGDQPQHF,TGTGCCAGCAGTTTACGGGGGGATCAGCCCCAGCATTTT
TRBV5-1,NA,TRBJ2-2,NA,CASSLVGGNTGELFF,TGCGCCAGCAGCTTGGTCGGGGGAAACACCGGGGAGCTGTTTTTT
TRBV2,TRBD1,TRBJ1-2,NA,CASITGTGSGYTF,TGTGCCAGCATCACCGGGACAGGCTCTGGCTACACCTTC
TRBV5-5,TRBD2,TRBJ2-4,NA,CASSLVGLAGILTKNIQYF,TGTGCCAGCAGCTTGGTAGGACTAGCGGGAATCCTTACCAAAAACATTCAGTACTTC